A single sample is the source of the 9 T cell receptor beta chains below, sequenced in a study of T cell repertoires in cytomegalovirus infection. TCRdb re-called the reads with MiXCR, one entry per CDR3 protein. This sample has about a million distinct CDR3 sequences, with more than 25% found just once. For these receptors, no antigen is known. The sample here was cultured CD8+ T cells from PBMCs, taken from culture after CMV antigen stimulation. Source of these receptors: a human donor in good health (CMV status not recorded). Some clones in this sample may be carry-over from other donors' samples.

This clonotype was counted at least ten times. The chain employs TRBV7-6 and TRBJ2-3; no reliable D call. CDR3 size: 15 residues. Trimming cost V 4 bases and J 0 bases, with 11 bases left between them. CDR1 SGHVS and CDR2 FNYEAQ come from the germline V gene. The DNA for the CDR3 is TGTGCCAGCAGCTCTTCGAGTCTTAGCACAGATACGCAGTATTTT. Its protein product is CASSSSSLSTDTQYF.

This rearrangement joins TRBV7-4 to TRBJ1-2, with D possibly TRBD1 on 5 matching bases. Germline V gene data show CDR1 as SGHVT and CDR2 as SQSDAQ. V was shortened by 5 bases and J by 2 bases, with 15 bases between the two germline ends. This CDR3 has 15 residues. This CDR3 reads CASSDSLRVNYGYTF. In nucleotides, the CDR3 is TGTGCCAGCAGCGATTCCCTCAGGGTCAACTATGGCTACACCTTC.

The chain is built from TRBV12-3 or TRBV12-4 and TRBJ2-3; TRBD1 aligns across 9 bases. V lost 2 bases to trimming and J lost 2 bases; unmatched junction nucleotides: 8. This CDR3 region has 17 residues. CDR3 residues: CASSLNRGPSLTDTQYF. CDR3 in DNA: TGTGCCAGCAGTTTAAACAGGGGGCCCTCCCTCACAGATACGCAGTATTTT.

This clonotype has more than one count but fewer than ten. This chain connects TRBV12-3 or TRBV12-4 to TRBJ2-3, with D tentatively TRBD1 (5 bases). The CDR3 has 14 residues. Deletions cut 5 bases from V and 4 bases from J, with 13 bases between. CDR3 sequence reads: CASSPRQHSDTQYF. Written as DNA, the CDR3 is TGTGCCAGCAGTCCTAGACAGCATTCAGATACGCAGTATTTT.

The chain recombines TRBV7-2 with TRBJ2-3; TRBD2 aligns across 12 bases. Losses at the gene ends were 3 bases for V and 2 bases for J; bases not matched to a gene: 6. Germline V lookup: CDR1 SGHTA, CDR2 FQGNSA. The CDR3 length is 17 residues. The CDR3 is CASSLTSGSYHTDTQYF. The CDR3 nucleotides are TGTGCCAGCAGCTTGACTAGCGGGAGTTATCACACAGATACGCAGTATTTT.

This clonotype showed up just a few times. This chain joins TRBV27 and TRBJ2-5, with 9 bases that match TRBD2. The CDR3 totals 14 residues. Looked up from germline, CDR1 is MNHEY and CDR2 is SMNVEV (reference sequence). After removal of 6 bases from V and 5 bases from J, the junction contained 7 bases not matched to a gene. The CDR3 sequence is CASSRRLAVETQYF. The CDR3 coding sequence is TGTGCCAGCAGCCGACGACTAGCGGTGGAGACCCAGTACTTC.

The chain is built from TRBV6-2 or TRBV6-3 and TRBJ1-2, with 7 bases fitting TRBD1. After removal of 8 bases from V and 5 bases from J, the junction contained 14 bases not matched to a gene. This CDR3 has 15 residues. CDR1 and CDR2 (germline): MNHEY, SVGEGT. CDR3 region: CASDSGTADFYGYTF. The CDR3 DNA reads TGTGCCAGCGATTCCGGGACAGCGGACTTTTATGGCTACACCTTC.

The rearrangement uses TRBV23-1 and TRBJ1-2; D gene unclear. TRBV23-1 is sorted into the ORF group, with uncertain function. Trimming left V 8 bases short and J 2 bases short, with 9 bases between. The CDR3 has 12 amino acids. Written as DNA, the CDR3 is TGCGCCAGCCGCCTTAGAAACTATGGCTACACCTTC. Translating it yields CASRLRNYGYTF.

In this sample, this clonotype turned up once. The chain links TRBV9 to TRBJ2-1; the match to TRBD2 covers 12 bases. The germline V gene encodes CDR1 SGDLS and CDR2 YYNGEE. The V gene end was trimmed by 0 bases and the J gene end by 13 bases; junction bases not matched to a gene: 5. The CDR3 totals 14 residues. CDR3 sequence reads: CASSVGLAGEIQFF. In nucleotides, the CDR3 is TGTGCCAGCAGCGTAGGACTAGCGGGGGAAATTCAGTTCTTC.